This T cell receptor (beta chain) was profiled in a study of blood T cell repertoires in COVID-19. Study details: The cDNA or gDNA used as material had been derived from T cells, B-cell-depleted T cells, or PBMCs.

Germline V gives CDR1 KGHDR, CDR2 SFDVKD. The CDR3 covers 17 residues. Unmatched junction bases numbered 9, after V lost 5 bases and J lost 2 bases. Per the study methods: Estimation of nucleated cell counts was performed using reference gene primer amplification. Data came from immunoSEQ multiplex PCR; TCRdb stores just in-frame clones and leaves some out. The V and J calls and clone size are taken from that table; D and trimming were inferred from the DNA. The sample records about 78,000 clones, roughly 86% being singletons. This chain joins TRBV24-1 and TRBJ2-5; 11 bases line up with TRBD1. The sequencing sample was made of peripheral blood. The source is a man in his forties or fifties with active or convalescent COVID-19. CDR3 DNA sequence: TGTGCCACCAGTGGTCCGGGACAGGGGGTGGGGCAAGAGACCCAGTACTTC. This sequence encodes CATSGPGQGVGQETQYF.